The 3 T cell receptor beta chains given below trace back to one sample, sequenced in a study of blood T cell repertoires in COVID-19. TCRdb's table, derived via immunoSEQ multiplex PCR, lists solely in-frame clones and lacks some. The repertoire has hundreds of thousands of clones, around four fifths of them found once; the top ten carry approximately 7.4%. Sequencing was performed on peripheral blood. Receptors were obtained from a woman aged 50 to 65 with acute or convalescent COVID-19.

The rearrangement joins TRBV19 to TRBJ1-1; maybe TRBD1 (5 bases). Germline loops: CDR1 LNHDA, CDR2 SQIVND (reference sequence). V gave up 5 bases and J gave up 0 bases, with 16 bases separating them. The CDR3 is 16 amino acids. The CDR3 sequence is CASSAPDRNLNTEAFF. DNA of the CDR3: TGTGCCAGTAGTGCCCCTGACAGAAATCTGAACACTGAAGCTTTCTTT.

V gene TRBV7-2 combines with J gene TRBJ1-2; no clear D. The CDR3 length is 14 residues. From germline, CDR1 is SGHTA and CDR2 FQGNSA. Trimming took 5 bases from V and 1 from J, leaving 11 bases between them. The CDR3 bases are TGTGCCAGCAGCCCAGAGACACATAACTATGGCTACACCTTC. Its protein product is CASSPETHNYGYTF. Variable domain in full (rest from reference TRBV7-2 and TRBJ1-2): GAGVSQSPSNKVTEKGKDVELRCDPISGHTALYWYRQSLGQGLEFLIYFQGNSAPDKSGLPSDRFSAERTGGSVSTLTIQRTQQEDSAVYLCASSPETHNYGYTFGSGTRLTVV.

The genes are TRBV10-3 and TRBJ1-1, with D uncertain. Germline loops: CDR1 ENHRY, CDR2 SYGVKD. Trimming left V 0 bases short and J 10 bases short, with 6 bases between. This CDR3 region has 11 residues. In DNA form, the CDR3 reads TGTGCCATCAGTGAGTCCTTCAGAGCTTTCTTT. It specifies CAISESFRAFF.